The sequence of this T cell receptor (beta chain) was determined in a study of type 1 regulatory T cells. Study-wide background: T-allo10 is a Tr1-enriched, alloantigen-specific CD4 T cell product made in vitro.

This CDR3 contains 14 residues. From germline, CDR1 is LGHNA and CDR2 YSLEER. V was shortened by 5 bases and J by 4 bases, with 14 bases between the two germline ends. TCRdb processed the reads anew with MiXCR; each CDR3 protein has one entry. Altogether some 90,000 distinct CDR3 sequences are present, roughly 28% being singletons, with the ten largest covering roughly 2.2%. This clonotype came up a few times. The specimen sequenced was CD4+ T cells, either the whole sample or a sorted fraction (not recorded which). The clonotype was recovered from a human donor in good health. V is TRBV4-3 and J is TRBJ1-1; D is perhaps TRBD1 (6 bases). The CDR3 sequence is CASSFLGAGTEAFF. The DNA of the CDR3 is TGCGCCAGCAGCTTTTTGGGGGCTGGCACTGAAGCTTTCTTT.